This entry lists 18 T cell receptor beta chains sequenced from one sample in a study of cytomegalovirus exposure and HLA in healthy donors. Primers: 60 Vbeta forward and 13 Jbeta reverse. The assay was immunoSEQ multiplex PCR, and TCRdb's table has in-frame clones only and misses some. The table shows about 200,000 clones, with around 75% occurring only once. Sequencing was done on a sample of PBMCs. The receptor set was obtained from a woman aged 25-40 years in good health and CMV-seronegative.

The V and J genes are TRBV27 and TRBJ2-4, with 8 bases fitting TRBD1. Unmatched junction bases numbered 13, after V lost 5 bases and J lost 1 base. CDR1 and CDR2 (germline): MNHEY, SMNVEV (reference sequence). The CDR3 runs to 18 residues. The CDR3 coding sequence is TGTGCCAGCAGTCCCCGGGGGACAGGTTCTTTGGCCAAAAACATTCAGTACTTC. As protein: CASSPRGTGSLAKNIQYF.

This chain links TRBV7-6 with TRBJ2-7; TRBD2 matches at 9 bases. V lost 5 bases to trimming and J lost 3 bases; unmatched junction nucleotides: 5. The length of the CDR3 is 14 residues. Looked up from germline, CDR1 is SGHVS and CDR2 is FNYEAQ. In nucleotides, the CDR3 is TGTGCCAGCAGCCCAGGGACTAGCTTCTACGAGCAGTACTTC. This gives the protein CASSPGTSFYEQYF.

The rearrangement links TRBV5-1 to TRBJ2-1, with 8 bases lining up with TRBD2. The trim removed 4 bases at V and 5 bases at J, leaving 8 bases unmatched. Germline lookup yields CDR1 SGHRS and CDR2 YFSETQ. The CDR3 runs to 15 residues. The CDR3 is CASSQGLVSDNEQFF. CDR3 bases: TGCGCCAGCAGCCAGGGACTAGTATCGGACAATGAGCAGTTCTTC. The full variable domain, rest sourced from reference TRBV5-1 and TRBJ2-1, is KAGVTQTPRYLIKTRGQQVTLSCSPISGHRSVSWYQQTPGQGLQFLFEYFSETQRNKGNFPGRFSGRQFSNSRSEMNVSTLELGDSALYLCASSQGLVSDNEQFFGPGTRLTVL.

This clone showed up just once. This chain links TRBV27 with TRBJ2-5; weak D call: TRBD2 (6 bases). With the DNA end fitting TRBJ2-7 better, the J assignment may be wrong. The germline CDR1 and CDR2 sequences are MNHEY and SMNVEV (reference sequence). CDR3 length: 15 residues. The chain's CDR3 is CASSNVLALSYEQYF. The DNA of the CDR3 is TGTGCCAGCAGTAACGTACTAGCTCTCTCCTACGAGCAGTACTTC.

This sequence joins TRBV6-6 and TRBJ1-2; the match to TRBD1 covers 9 bases. The CDR3 length is 14 residues. Germline V gene sequence: CDR1 MNHNY, CDR2 SVGAGI (reference sequence). V lost 7 bases, J lost 8 bases, and 11 bases stayed unmatched. In nucleotides, the CDR3 is TGTGCCAGCACCACCCGGGACAGGGTTGGCGGCTACACCTTC. Residues: CASTTRDRVGGYTF.

The V and J genes are TRBV7-9 and TRBJ2-3, with 8 bases aligning to TRBD1. This CDR3 is built from 12 residues. Unmatched junction bases numbered 3, after V lost 5 bases and J lost 8 bases. Germline CDR1 reads SEHNR; CDR2 reads FQNEAQ (reference sequence). CDR3 nucleotides: TGTGCCAGCAGCGTTACAGGGGGTACGCAGTATTTT. Translated, it gives CASSVTGGTQYF.

This rearrangement joins TRBV7-2 to TRBJ1-2; D is unclear. The germline gives CDR1 SGHTA, CDR2 FQGNSA. This CDR3 region has 13 residues. V was clipped by 5 bases and J by 5 bases, with 12 bases between them. DNA for the CDR3: TGTGCCAGCAGCCTCCCTCGAGGGTATGGCTACACCTTC. It specifies CASSLPRGYGYTF.

The chain employs TRBV19 and TRBJ1-2; D may be TRBD1 (5 bases). This CDR3 has 14 amino acids. Germline lookup yields CDR1 LNHDA and CDR2 SQIVND (reference sequence). Trimming stripped 7 bases from V and 5 bases from J, with 17 bases between. The CDR3 loop is CASTFAGLTYGYTF. CDR3 nucleotide sequence: TGTGCCAGTACCTTCGCGGGACTCACGTATGGCTACACCTTC.

The chain recombines TRBV5-1 with TRBJ2-1, with 11 bases identical to TRBD1. The J segment lost 8 bases and the V segment lost 7 bases, leaving 11 bases of the junction unmatched. The CDR3 runs to 15 residues. In germline, CDR1 is SGHRS, CDR2 YFSETQ. The CDR3 is CASSSGTGGWYEQFF. The CDR3 coding sequence is TGCGCCAGCTCCTCAGGGACAGGGGGTTGGTATGAGCAGTTCTTC.

This clone occurred a few times. J is TRBJ2-1 and V is TRBV11-2, with D possibly being TRBD2 (6 bases). The CDR3 is 15 amino acids. V was shortened by 0 bases and J by 5 bases, with 11 bases between the two germline ends. CDR1 is SGHAT and CDR2 is FQNNGV in the germline V gene. CDR3 region: CASSLDGGFNNEQFF. Here the CDR3 DNA reads TGTGCCAGCAGCTTAGATGGGGGGTTCAACAATGAGCAGTTCTTC.

V usage is TRBV7-9 and J usage is TRBJ2-7; tentative D call: TRBD2 (6 bases). Trimming took 3 bases from V and 2 from J, leaving 14 bases between them. Germline loops: CDR1 SEHNR, CDR2 FQNEAQ (reference sequence). The CDR3 loop spans 15 amino acids. The CDR3 sequence: CASSLRDGGPYEQYF. The DNA of the CDR3 is TGTGCCAGCAGCTTGCGGGACGGCGGGCCCTACGAGCAGTACTTC.

The count of this clone is one. The chain joins TRBV10-3 to TRBJ2-3, with D perhaps TRBD2 (6 bases). Germline CDR1 ENHRY, CDR2 SYGVKD. With 6 bases removed from V and 2 bases from J, the gap between germline ends came to 21 bases. CDR3 length equals 17 residues. As DNA, the CDR3 is TGTGCCATCAGCCTCCCCCCCTTAGCGGCCCACACAGATACGCAGTATTTT. Translated: CAISLPPLAAHTDTQYF.

This chain joins TRBV5-6 and TRBJ1-1; D is ambiguous. Germline CDR1 reads SGHDT; CDR2 reads YYEEEE. There are 14 residues in the CDR3. Between the trimmed V and J ends, which lost 6 bases and 2 bases, there was a span of 14 bases. CDR3 amino acids: CASTIRRGNTEAFF. The DNA of the CDR3 is TGTGCCAGCACCATAAGGCGGGGAAACACTGAAGCTTTCTTT.

The rearrangement uses TRBV9 and TRBJ2-3; 10 positions match TRBD2. V lost 0 bases to trimming and J lost 6 bases; unmatched junction nucleotides: 4. The length of the CDR3 is 15 residues. Per the germline V gene, CDR1 is SGDLS and CDR2 is YYNGEE. The CDR3: CASSVGTSGVDTQYF. The CDR3 DNA is TGTGCCAGCAGCGTAGGGACTAGCGGTGTGGATACGCAGTATTTT.

The chain has TRBV4-1 and TRBJ1-2, with TRBD1 matching 9 bases. The germline V gene encodes CDR1 MGHRA and CDR2 YSYEKL. The V and J ends lost 5 bases and 12 bases, in that order; junction bases with no gene match: 13. The CDR3 covers 14 residues. The CDR3 DNA reads TGCGCCAGCAGCTTCGGGACAGGGCAAATCTTAGACACCTTC. Its translation: CASSFGTGQILDTF.

The chain links TRBV5-5 to TRBJ1-3; perhaps TRBD1 as D (5 bases). Between the trimmed V and J ends, which lost 2 bases and 6 bases, there was a span of 15 bases. In germline, CDR1 is SGHKS, CDR2 YYEKEE (reference sequence). The CDR3 totals 15 residues. The CDR3 spells CASSFYDSSLNTIYF. Written as DNA, the CDR3 is TGTGCCAGCAGCTTTTACGACAGCTCACTAAACACCATATATTTT.

V and J are TRBV4-2 and TRBJ1-1, with a tentative D call TRBD1 (5 bases). CDR3 length equals 15 residues. The germline V gene encodes CDR1 LGHNA and CDR2 YNFKEQ. The V end lost 1 base, the J end lost 3 bases, and 12 bases lay between the germline ends. CDR3 sequence reads: CASSQGRGRDTEAFF. For the CDR3, the DNA is TGTGCCAGCAGCCAAGGGAGGGGCCGGGACACTGAAGCTTTCTTT.

The chain has TRBV12-2 and TRBJ2-4; TRBD1 was called by the table and not checked on the DNA. TRBV12-2 represents a pseudogene. This CDR3 contains 15 residues. The CDR3 loop reads CASRLAVHSKNIQYF. The CDR3 DNA follows: TGTGCAAGTCGCTTAGCGGTCCACAGCAAAAACATTCAGTACTTC.